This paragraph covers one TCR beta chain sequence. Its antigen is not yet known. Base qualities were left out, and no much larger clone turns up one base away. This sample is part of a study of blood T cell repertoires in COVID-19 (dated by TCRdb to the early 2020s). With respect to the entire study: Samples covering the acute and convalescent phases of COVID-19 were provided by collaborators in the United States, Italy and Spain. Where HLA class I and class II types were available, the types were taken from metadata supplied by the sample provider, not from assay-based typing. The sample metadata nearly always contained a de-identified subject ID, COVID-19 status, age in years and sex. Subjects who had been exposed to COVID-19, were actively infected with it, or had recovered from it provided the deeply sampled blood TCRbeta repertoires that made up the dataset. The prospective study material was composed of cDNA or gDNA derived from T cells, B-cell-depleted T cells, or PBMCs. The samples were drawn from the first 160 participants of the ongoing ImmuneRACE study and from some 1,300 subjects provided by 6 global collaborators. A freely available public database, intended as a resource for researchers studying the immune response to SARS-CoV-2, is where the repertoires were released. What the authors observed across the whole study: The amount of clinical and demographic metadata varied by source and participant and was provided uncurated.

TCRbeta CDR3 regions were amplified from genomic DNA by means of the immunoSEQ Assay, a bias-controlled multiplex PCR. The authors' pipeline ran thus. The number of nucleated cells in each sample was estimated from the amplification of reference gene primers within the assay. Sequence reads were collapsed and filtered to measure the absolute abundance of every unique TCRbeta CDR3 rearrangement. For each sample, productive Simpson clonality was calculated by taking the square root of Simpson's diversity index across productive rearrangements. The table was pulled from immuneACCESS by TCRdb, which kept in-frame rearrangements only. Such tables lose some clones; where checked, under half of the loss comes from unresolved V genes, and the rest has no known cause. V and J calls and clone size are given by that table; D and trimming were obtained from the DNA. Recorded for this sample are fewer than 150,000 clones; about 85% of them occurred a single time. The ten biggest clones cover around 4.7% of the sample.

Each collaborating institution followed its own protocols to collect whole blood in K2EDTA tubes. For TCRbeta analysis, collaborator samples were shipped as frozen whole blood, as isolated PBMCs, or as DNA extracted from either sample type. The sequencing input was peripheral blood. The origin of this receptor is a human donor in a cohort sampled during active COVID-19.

This receptor has the CDR3 CASNERVNTEAFF. The sequenced DNA: TGTGCCAGCAACGAGAGGGTGAACACTGAAGCTTTCTTT. Recombination connected TRBV12-3 or TRBV12-4 to TRBJ1-1; there is no confident call for the D gene. V loses 7 bases, J loses 0 bases, and the germline ends lie 9 bases apart. The CDR3, from cysteine to phenylalanine, totals 13 residues. CDR3 DNA is the only sequence kept; it has 39 bases, read in frame from the first base.